A single sample gave rise to the 30 T cell receptor beta chains below, sequenced in a study of blood T cells in healthy people across ages. It was with a sample-barcoded 5' primer and a J-beta primer mix that a second PCR of roughly 7 to 12 cycles was run. Each CDR3 protein is one row after TCRdb ran MiXCR on the 5' RACE reads. Among about 1,500,000 distinct CDR3 sequences listed, roughly 27% were seen once. The sequencing input was blood. These receptors were collected from a woman aged 25 to 39 in good health.

This rearrangement joins TRBV6-1 to TRBJ1-5; D perhaps matches TRBD1 (6 bases). The CDR3 has 15 residues. Germline CDR1 MNHNS, CDR2 SASEGT. V shed 10 bases and J shed 2 bases, with 18 bases lying between them. The DNA for the CDR3 is TGTGCCACCGTGAAACAGGGATGGGGCAATCAGCCCCAGCATTTT. Amino acid sequence: CATVKQGWGNQPQHF.

This clonotype showed up just a few times. The chain links TRBV25-1 to TRBJ2-1, with TRBD2 matching 9 bases. Trimming removed 6 bases from V and 6 bases from J; junction bases left unmatched: 12. Germline CDR1 MGHDK, CDR2 SYGVNS. The CDR3 totals 16 residues. The CDR3 region has the DNA TGTGCCAGCAGCGAAACGGGACTAGCCTCAGGCAATGAGCAGTTCTTC. This sequence encodes CASSETGLASGNEQFF.

Concerning this clonotype: Just one base apart from a much larger clone, this may be a read error. This chain links TRBV10-3 with TRBJ2-7; a weak D match, TRBD2 (5 bases). Germline lookup yields CDR1 ENHRY and CDR2 SYGVKD. Trimming took off 0 bases at V and 4 bases at J, with 16 bases between the two ends. The CDR3 spans 16 residues. The DNA for the CDR3 is TGTGCCATCAGTGAGTCGACGGGTTACAGAGGGTACGAGCAGTACTTC. Translation gives CAISESTGYRGYEQYF.

This clonotype was observed many times. V is TRBV12-3 or TRBV12-4 and J is TRBJ2-7, with D unclear. V gave up 4 bases and J gave up 2 bases, with 12 bases separating them. The CDR3 contains 14 residues. This CDR3 is CASSSWSAAYEQYF. CDR3 coding DNA: TGTGCCAGCAGTTCTTGGTCGGCAGCCTACGAGCAGTACTTC.

This sequence joins TRBV7-2 and TRBJ2-1; D is unclear. CDR1 is SGHTA and CDR2 is FQGNSA in the germline V gene. V was clipped by 3 bases and J by 10 bases, with 16 bases between them. This CDR3 comprises 14 residues. CDR3 DNA: TGTGCCAGCAGCTTCGATTCGGCCCCCGGGGAGCAGTTCTTC. Its translation: CASSFDSAPGEQFF.

The chain uses TRBV4-3 and TRBJ2-5, with a weak D call TRBD2 (6 bases). Gene TRBJ2-1 matches the end of the DNA better, so the J call may be wrong. Germline loops: CDR1 LGHNA, CDR2 YSLEER. The CDR3 spans 14 residues. The CDR3 here is CASSQDWGTETQFF. The CDR3 DNA is TGCGCCAGCAGCCAAGATTGGGGGACTGAGACCCAGTTCTTC.

V is TRBV7-2 and J is TRBJ2-1; D is unclear. CDR3 length: 18 amino acids. Germline CDR1 is SGHTA and CDR2 is FQGNSA. The germline V and J ends were trimmed by 1 base and 3 bases, with 19 bases remaining between them. DNA for the CDR3: TGTGCCAGCAGCTTAGAAGCCCGGAACAGTACCTTCTACAATGAGCAGTTCTTC. It specifies CASSLEARNSTFYNEQFF.

This chain joins TRBV3-1 and TRBJ1-1, with no clear D. Trimming shortened V by 3 bases and J by 5 bases, and 16 bases separated the two germline ends. Germline lookup yields CDR1 LGHDT and CDR2 YNNKEL (reference sequence). The CDR3 sequence is 15 residues long. CDR3 in amino acids: CASSHRGNPDTEAFF. The CDR3 DNA sequence: TGTGCCAGCAGCCATCGTGGTAACCCGGATACTGAAGCTTTCTTT. The full variable domain, in which reference TRBV3-1 and TRBJ1-1 provide the parts outside the CDR3, is DTAVSQTPKYLVTQMGNDKSIKCEQNLGHDTMYWYKQDSKKFLKIMFSYNNKELIINETVPNRFSPKSPDKAHLNLHINSLELGDSAVYFCASSHRGNPDTEAFFGQGTRLTVV.

Turning to this clonotype: This sequence may be a read error, since a much larger clone differs from it by one base. The genes are TRBV6-6 and TRBJ1-4; 8 bases map to TRBD1. Unmatched junction bases numbered 6, after V lost 2 bases and J lost 10 bases. The CDR3 runs to 14 residues. Germline V lookup: CDR1 MNHNY, CDR2 SVGAGI (reference sequence). CDR3 bases: TGTGCCAGCAGTTACGACCGGCAGGGGGCAAAACTGTTTTTT. This codes for CASSYDRQGAKLFF.

This chain uses TRBV30 with TRBJ1-5; no reliable D call. CDR1 GTSNPN and CDR2 SVGIG come from the germline V gene (reference sequence). Trimming took 4 bases from V and 7 from J, leaving 11 bases between them. The CDR3 loop spans 12 amino acids. The CDR3 DNA reads TGTGCCTGGAAGGGTCCGGACCAGCCCCAGCATTTT. It translates to CAWKGPDQPQHF. The variable domain in full, with the rest retrieved from reference TRBV30 and TRBJ1-5, is SQTIHQWPATLVQPVGSPLSLECTVEGTSNPNLYWYRQAAGRGLQLLFYSVGIGQISSEVPQNLSASRPQDRQFILSSKKLLLSDSGFYLCAWKGPDQPQHFGDGTRLSIL.

This clonotype turned up a few times. The chain is built from TRBV7-8 and TRBJ2-3; 10 bases line up with TRBD2. The CDR3 contains 16 residues. CDR1 SGHVS and CDR2 FQNEAQ come from the germline V gene. The ends lost 5 bases at V and 0 bases at J; junction bases unmatched: 5. CDR3 DNA: TGTGCCAGCAGCGGAACTAGCGGGACGAGCACAGATACGCAGTATTTT. Its translation is CASSGTSGTSTDTQYF.

V is TRBV7-9 and J is TRBJ1-2; 8 positions match TRBD1. The germline CDR1 and CDR2 sequences are SEHNR and FQNEAQ (reference sequence). The V gene end was trimmed by 5 bases and the J gene end by 9 bases; junction bases not matched to a gene: 11. This CDR3 is built from 14 residues. The CDR3 coding sequence is TGTGCCAGCAGCCCCCGGGCAGGGGGCGGGAGCTACACCTTC. Its translation is CASSPRAGGGSYTF. The whole variable domain, remainder taken from reference TRBV7-9 and TRBJ1-2, is DTGVSQNPRHKITKRGQNVTFRCDPISEHNRLYWYRQTLGQGPEFLTYFQNEAQLEKSRLLSDRFSAERPKGSFSTLEIQRTEQGDSAMYLCASSPRAGGGSYTFGSGTRLTVV.

With respect to this clonotype: A much more abundant neighbour one base away suggests this may be a read error. The CDR3 DNA is TGTGCCAGCAGTTACCGGACAGTCTCCTACAATGAGCAGTACTTC. Residues: CASSYRTVSYNEQYF. The V call is TRBV6-5, the J call TRBJ2-1; TRBD1 is a possible D gene (6 bases). TRBJ2-7 explains the end of the DNA better; the J call may be wrong. The CDR3 is 15 residues long. Germline CDR1 MNHEY, CDR2 SVGAGI.

There are a few counts of this clonotype. J is TRBJ2-7 and V is TRBV12-3 or TRBV12-4, with a tentative D call TRBD2 (5 bases). There are 15 residues in the CDR3. V lost 0 bases and J 0 bases, leaving 9 bases between the germline ends. The DNA of the CDR3 is TGTGCCAGCAGTTTAGCGCGGAGGAGCTCCTACGAGCAGTACTTC. Translating gives CASSLARRSSYEQYF.

The gene calls are TRBV6-1 and TRBJ1-5; D is uncertain. The CDR3 sequence is 9 residues long. Trimming pared 6 bases from V and 10 bases from J, leaving 4 bases between. The germline V gene has CDR1 MNHNS and CDR2 SASEGT. This CDR3 is CASSKPQHF. CDR3 sequence (DNA): TGTGCCAGCAGCAAACCCCAGCATTTT.

The chain is built from TRBV28 and TRBJ2-5; 16 nucleotides agree with TRBD2. With V trimmed by 5 bases and J by 4 bases, 10 bases remained unmatched. Germline-derived CDR1 and CDR2 are MDHEN and SYDVKM. CDR3 length: 18 residues. DNA of the CDR3: TGTGCCAGCAGTCCAGACCTAGGGACTAGCGGGGGGGGAGAGACCCAGTACTTC. Its protein product is CASSPDLGTSGGGETQYF. The full variable domain, in which reference TRBV28 and TRBJ2-5 provide the parts outside the CDR3, is DVKVTQSSRYLVKRTGEKVFLECVQDMDHENMFWYRQDPGLGLRLIYFSYDVKMKEKGDIPEGYSVSREKKERFSLILESASTNQTSMYLCASSPDLGTSGGGETQYFGPGTRLLVL.

The chain links TRBV12-5 to TRBJ2-3; 7 nucleotides match TRBD2. Germline CDR1 reads LGHNT; CDR2 reads FRNRAP. The trim removed 0 bases at V and 0 bases at J, leaving 9 bases unmatched. The CDR3 contains 18 residues. The CDR3 sequence is CASGLVIGLAASTDTQYF. DNA for the CDR3: TGTGCTAGTGGTTTGGTAATCGGGCTAGCGGCTAGCACAGATACGCAGTATTTT.

This clonotype was seen more than once but under ten times. The chain uses TRBV29-1 and TRBJ1-5; possibly TRBD1 for D (5 bases). The CDR3 sequence is 14 residues long. Trimming removed 6 bases at V and 5 bases at J, with 17 bases between. CDR1 is SQVTM and CDR2 is ANQGSEA in the germline V gene. CDR3 region: CSVRLGAEDQPQHF. CDR3 DNA: TGCAGCGTGAGACTTGGGGCGGAGGATCAGCCCCAGCATTTT. Based on the CDR3 plus reference TRBV29-1 and TRBJ1-5, the full variable domain is SAVISQKPSRDICQRGTSLTIQCQVDSQVTMMFWYRQQPGQSLTLIATANQGSEATYESGFVIDKFPISRPNLTFSTLTVSNMSPEDSSIYLCSVRLGAEDQPQHFGDGTRLSIL.

The chain uses TRBV28 and TRBJ2-7; the D call may be TRBD1 or TRBD2 (5 bases each). V lost 6 bases and J 5 bases, leaving 14 bases between the germline ends. This CDR3 is 13 amino acids long. Germline V gene lookup returns CDR1 MDHEN and CDR2 SYDVKM. In nucleotides, the CDR3 is TGTGCCAGCAGCCCGGGGCGGGCCCACGAGCAGTACTTC. It yields the protein CASSPGRAHEQYF. The full variable domain, with the rest looked up from reference TRBV28 and TRBJ2-7, is DVKVTQSSRYLVKRTGEKVFLECVQDMDHENMFWYRQDPGLGLRLIYFSYDVKMKEKGDIPEGYSVSREKKERFSLILESASTNQTSMYLCASSPGRAHEQYFGPGTRLTVT.

The J gene is TRBJ2-1, the V gene TRBV7-9, with D perhaps TRBD2 (6 bases). The CDR3 is 15 amino acids. Germline lookup yields CDR1 SEHNR and CDR2 FQNEAQ (reference sequence). V was pared by 1 base and J by 10 bases, with 17 bases between. In DNA form, the CDR3 reads TGTGCCAGCAGCTTAGGGGGCTCCTCGGAGGGGGAGCAGTTCTTC. This sequence encodes CASSLGGSSEGEQFF.

The rearrangement joins TRBV11-2 to TRBJ1-1; D remains unclear. The length of the CDR3 is 11 residues. CDR1 SGHAT and CDR2 FQNNGV come from the germline V gene. The V end lost 7 bases, the J end lost 7 bases, and 10 bases lay between the germline ends. The CDR3 reads CASTVVLEAFF. The CDR3 DNA is TGTGCCAGCACCGTAGTCCTTGAAGCTTTCTTT.

The rearrangement links TRBV29-1 to TRBJ2-1, with 14 bases that match TRBD2. The ends lost 0 bases at V and 9 bases at J; junction bases unmatched: 7. CDR1 is SQVTM and CDR2 is ANQGSEA in the germline V gene. The CDR3 is 16 amino acids. CDR3 loop: CSVEDRGTSGRGEQFF. Written as DNA, the CDR3 is TGCAGCGTTGAAGATCGTGGGACTAGCGGGAGAGGTGAGCAGTTCTTC.

The chain joins TRBV20-1 to TRBJ2-3, with 10 bases aligning to TRBD2. This CDR3 region has 16 residues. CDR1 is DFQATT, CDR2 SNEGSKA, per germline (reference sequence). V was clipped by 0 bases and J by 7 bases; unmatched bases: 10. The CDR3 coding sequence is TGCAGTGCTAGAGATCTGAGCGGGGGGGCTTCATATACGCAGTATTTT. It encodes CSARDLSGGASYTQYF.

The chain couples TRBV7-2 to TRBJ2-1, with D perhaps assigned TRBD1 or TRBD2 (5 bases each). Germline CDR1 is SGHTA and CDR2 is FQGNSA. V lost 4 bases and J lost 13, with 11 bases in between. This CDR3 has 11 amino acids. The CDR3 coding sequence is TGTGCCAGCAGCTCCGGGGACCACCAGTTCTTC. Protein sequence: CASSSGDHQFF.

Only a few counts were recorded for this clonotype. The chain recombines TRBV28 with TRBJ2-5, with 9 bases aligning to TRBD2. The V and J ends lost 11 bases and 1 base, in that order; junction bases with no gene match: 5. Germline V CDR1 and CDR2: MDHEN, SYDVKM. The CDR3 is 13 amino acids. The CDR3 DNA reads TGTGCCTCCCAACTAGCGGGCCAAGAGACCCAGTACTTC. Its protein is CASQLAGQETQYF.

This clonotype was found a few times. The CDR3, as DNA: TGTGCCAGTAGCGACCGGACTTACAAAAACATTCAGTACTTC. Translating it yields CASSDRTYKNIQYF. This rearrangement joins TRBV19 to TRBJ2-4; the D gene is possibly TRBD2 (5 bases). CDR1 is LNHDA and CDR2 is SQIVND in the germline V gene (reference sequence). This CDR3 has 14 amino acids. The ends were cut back, 6 bases at V and 3 bases at J, with 12 bases in the middle. Full variable domain (missing parts from reference TRBV19 and TRBJ2-4): DGGITQSPKYLFRKEGQNVTLSCEQNLNHDAMYWYRQDPGQGLRLIYYSQIVNDFQKGDIAEGYSVSREKKESFPLTVTSAQKNPTAFYLCASSDRTYKNIQYFGAGTRLSVL.

This clonotype was picked up a small number of times. V and J are TRBV29-1 and TRBJ2-1; D assignment may be TRBD1 or TRBD2 (6 bases each). V was trimmed by 7 bases and J by 0 bases, leaving 13 bases between them. CDR1 and CDR2 (germline): SQVTM, ANQGSEA. The CDR3 loop spans 14 amino acids. CDR3 DNA: TGCAGCGAGGGGGGCGGGACCTCCTACAATGAGCAGTTCTTC. Translation: CSEGGGTSYNEQFF.

This chain links TRBV6-5 with TRBJ2-1, with 7 bases identical to TRBD2. The germline gives CDR1 MNHEY, CDR2 SVGAGI. With 5 bases clipped from V and 5 bases from J, the junction kept 3 bases outside the gene matches. The CDR3 totals 13 residues. CDR3 amino acids: CASSGTTNNEQFF. In DNA, the CDR3 is TGTGCCAGCAGTGGGACTACCAACAATGAGCAGTTCTTC.

This clonotype was counted a few times. The chain is built from TRBV12-3 or TRBV12-4 and TRBJ2-4; no firm D call. CDR3 length: 13 residues. V was trimmed by 4 bases and J by 8 bases, leaving 12 bases between them. Here the CDR3 DNA reads TGTGCCAGCAGTTGGCAAAACACCCACATTCAGTACTTC. Its protein is CASSWQNTHIQYF.

This chain uses TRBV18 with TRBJ2-1, with a possible D match to TRBD1 (5 bases). The V end lost 3 bases, the J end lost 10 bases, and 16 bases lay between the germline ends. The CDR3 sequence is 14 residues long. Germline CDR1 and CDR2: KGHSH and LQKENI. The CDR3 is CASSPDPGPGEQFF. CDR3 DNA sequence: TGTGCCAGCTCACCGGACCCGGGCCCAGGGGAGCAGTTCTTC.